This T cell receptor (beta chain) was identified in a study of molecular identifiers for immune sequencing clone quantification. This clonotype was picked up one time. TCRdb re-called the PCR reads through MiXCR, storing one row per CDR3 protein. The repertoire includes roughly 320,000 distinct CDR3 sequences, around 21% of them detected once, and under 0.95% sits in the top ten. The V gene's germline CDR1 is MNHEY and CDR2 SVGAGI. The V segment lost 6 bases and the J segment 4 bases; nucleotides outside the gene matches: 7. The CDR3 has 15 amino acids. The receptor was isolated from a human donor in good health. Some libraries in this study had Jurkat cell RNA spiked in. The V call is TRBV6-5, the J call TRBJ2-1; TRBD2 matches at 9 bases. What was sequenced was naive CD8+ T cells from blood, with Jurkat cell RNA spiked in. Subset denoted: FACS-sorted CD8+CD4-CCR7+CD45RA+ naive T cells. CDR3 region: CASRDIAGAYNEQFF. DNA for the CDR3: TGTGCCAGCAGGGATATAGCGGGGGCATACAATGAGCAGTTCTTC.